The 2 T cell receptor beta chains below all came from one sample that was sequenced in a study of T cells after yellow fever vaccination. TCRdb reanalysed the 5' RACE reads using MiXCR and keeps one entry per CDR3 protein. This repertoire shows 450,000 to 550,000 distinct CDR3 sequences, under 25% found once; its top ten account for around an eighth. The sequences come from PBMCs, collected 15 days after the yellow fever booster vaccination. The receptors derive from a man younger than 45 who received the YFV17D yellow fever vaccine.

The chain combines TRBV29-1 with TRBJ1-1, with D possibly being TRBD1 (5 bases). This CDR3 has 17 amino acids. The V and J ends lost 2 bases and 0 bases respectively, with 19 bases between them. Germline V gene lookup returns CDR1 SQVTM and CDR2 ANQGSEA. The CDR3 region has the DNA TGCAGCGTTGAAATGCCAGTCAGGGTTTGGATGAACACTGAAGCTTTCTTT. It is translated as CSVEMPVRVWMNTEAFF.

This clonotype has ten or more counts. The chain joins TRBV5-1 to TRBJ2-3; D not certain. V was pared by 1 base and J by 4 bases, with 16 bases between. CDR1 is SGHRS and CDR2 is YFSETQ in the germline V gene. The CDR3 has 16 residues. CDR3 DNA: TGCGCCAGCAGCTTGCACGGGCTGGCGGCGGCAGATACGCAGTATTTT. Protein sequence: CASSLHGLAAADTQYF.